This T cell receptor beta chain was recovered during a study of blood T cell repertoires in COVID-19. Study-wide background: Both acute and convalescent COVID-19 samples were obtained from the United States, Italy and Spain. Sample material is recorded as cDNA or gDNA derived from T cells, B-cell-depleted T cells, or PBMCs.

In the study's own analysis: Nucleated cell counts were estimated from reference gene primer amplification. The assay was immunoSEQ multiplex PCR, and TCRdb's table has in-frame clones only and misses some. V, J and clone size were drawn from that table, and D and trimming were deduced from the DNA. The sample lists 65,000 to 100,000 clones, approximately 86% occurring once. CDR3 length: 15 amino acids. V was cut by 5 bases and J by 4 bases, with 17 bases left in between. Germline CDR1 SGHTA, CDR2 FQGTGA. Sequenced: peripheral blood. The gene calls are TRBV7-3 and TRBJ1-2; D is ambiguous. The receptor's source is a woman aged 80 or over with acute or convalescent COVID-19. The CDR3 loop is CASSPPGSPPYGYTF. In DNA, the CDR3 is TGTGCCAGCAGCCCCCCGGGATCCCCTCCCTATGGCTACACCTTC.